The 20 T cell receptor beta chains below were found in one sample sequenced in a study of T-cell memory formation after mild COVID-19. Via MiXCR, TCRdb re-called the 5' RACE reads, giving one row per CDR3 protein. The table includes tens of thousands of distinct CDR3 sequences, over 11% detected once. Source material: PBMCs or a T cell subset sorted from them (not recorded which). The receptors derive from an adult woman who had mild COVID-19 (a few samples of this study predate the infection). Cell type and time point are not known.

The sample holds many counts of this clonotype. V is TRBV5-1 and J is TRBJ1-1; unclear D gene. Germline V gene sequence: CDR1 SGHRS, CDR2 YFSETQ. Trimming shortened V by 2 bases and J by 4 bases, and 15 bases separated the two germline ends. The CDR3 loop spans 15 amino acids. CDR3 sequence reads: CASSLNPGISTEAFF. The CDR3 region has the DNA TGCGCCAGCAGCTTAAACCCGGGGATCAGCACTGAAGCTTTCTTT.

This clonotype was detected a few times. This CDR3 reads CSAMPSGVRGNEQFF. Written as DNA, the CDR3 is TGCAGTGCTATGCCGAGCGGGGTCAGGGGCAATGAGCAGTTCTTC. This chain uses TRBV20-1 with TRBJ2-1; tentatively, D is TRBD2 (7 bases). This CDR3 comprises 15 residues. V gave up 4 bases and J gave up 6 bases, with 19 bases separating them. Germline CDR1 reads DFQATT; CDR2 reads SNEGSKA (reference sequence).

The chain combines TRBV30 with TRBJ2-1, with 10 bases lining up with TRBD2. After removal of 2 bases from V and 5 bases from J, the junction contained 3 bases not matched to a gene. This CDR3 contains 14 residues. Germline values: CDR1 GTSNPN, CDR2 SVGIG (reference sequence). CDR3 sequence reads: CAWSRSGGDNEQFF. In nucleotides, the CDR3 is TGTGCCTGGAGTCGAAGCGGGGGGGACAATGAGCAGTTCTTC.

This rearrangement joins TRBV29-1 to TRBJ1-1, with 9 bases matching TRBD1. Germline CDR1 SQVTM, CDR2 ANQGSEA. This CDR3 is 12 amino acids long. V was clipped by 8 bases and J by 4 bases; unmatched bases: 5. CDR3 region: CSFRDRATEAFF. For the CDR3, the DNA is TGCAGCTTTAGGGACAGGGCCACTGAAGCTTTCTTT.

This clonotype appeared a few times. The chain couples TRBV28 to TRBJ1-1, with D tentatively TRBD1 (6 bases). Trimming shortened V by 1 base and J by 4 bases, and 10 bases separated the two germline ends. CDR3 length equals 14 residues. Germline CDR1 MDHEN, CDR2 SYDVKM. CDR3 DNA sequence: TGTGCCAGCAGTTTATTAGGGGGGCTCACTGAAGCTTTCTTT. Residues: CASSLLGGLTEAFF.

The V and J genes are TRBV2 and TRBJ2-1; TRBD2 aligns across 10 bases. This CDR3 has 19 amino acids. Per germline, CDR1 SNHLY and CDR2 FYNNEI. V gave up 1 base and J gave up 5 bases; unmatched junction bases: 14. The CDR3 nucleotides are TGTGCCAGCAGTGAAGGAGACCCCAGCGTTAGCGGGGGGAACAATGAGCAGTTCTTC. Its protein product is CASSEGDPSVSGGNNEQFF.

This clonotype turned up a few times. This chain joins TRBV5-1 and TRBJ2-7, with 8 positions matching TRBD1. Germline CDR1 and CDR2: SGHRS and YFSETQ. The length of the CDR3 is 14 residues. V trimming: 5 bases; J trimming: 3 bases; junction bases outside the gene matches: 7. For the CDR3, the DNA is TGCGCCAGCAGGGGGACAGGATCTTTCTACGAGCAGTACTTC. Translation gives CASRGTGSFYEQYF.

This clonotype was recorded a few times. This chain links TRBV20-1 with TRBJ2-1, with D perhaps TRBD2 (6 bases). Germline V lookup: CDR1 DFQATT, CDR2 SNEGSKA (reference sequence). V lost 0 bases to trimming and J lost 0 bases, with 12 bases between them. CDR3 length: 16 amino acids. The CDR3 sequence is CSARDFYSGSYNEQFF. In DNA, the CDR3 is TGCAGTGCTAGAGATTTTTATAGCGGCTCCTACAATGAGCAGTTCTTC.

V usage is TRBV5-4 and J usage is TRBJ2-2; D remains ambiguous. The CDR3 has 11 amino acids. Germline CDR1 SGHNT, CDR2 YYREEE (reference sequence). V lost 1 base to trimming and J lost 7 bases, with 2 bases between them. This chain's CDR3 is CASSLYGELFF. CDR3 bases: TGTGCCAGCAGCTTGTACGGGGAGCTGTTTTTT. The whole variable domain, filled in from reference TRBV5-4 and TRBJ2-2, reads ETGVTQSPTHLIKTRGQQVTLRCSSQSGHNTVSWYQQALGQGPQFIFQYYREEENGRGNFPPRFSGLQFPNYSSELNVNALELDDSALYLCASSLYGELFFGEGSRLTVL.

A few counts support this clonotype. The V and J genes are TRBV12-3 or TRBV12-4 and TRBJ2-1, with D tentatively TRBD2 (6 bases). V gave up 2 bases and J gave up 5 bases, with 13 bases separating them. The CDR3 runs 15 residues. CDR3 in amino acids: CASSLRRVGNNEQFF. In DNA, the CDR3 is TGTGCCAGCAGTTTAAGGAGGGTGGGTAACAATGAGCAGTTCTTC.

This CDR3 reads CASSLGTGYDEQFF. The DNA for the CDR3 is TGTGCCAGCAGCCTCGGGACAGGGTACGATGAGCAGTTCTTC. The chain combines TRBV11-2 with TRBJ2-1; 9 bases are shared with TRBD1. The CDR3 is 14 residues long. Germline V lookup: CDR1 SGHAT, CDR2 FQNNGV. Germline trimming cut 5 bases from V and 8 bases from J; bases unmatched to any gene: 7.

There are a few counts of this clonotype. The rearrangement uses TRBV12-3 or TRBV12-4 and TRBJ2-7, with TRBD2 matching 10 bases. CDR3 size: 15 residues. The junction had 6 bases not matched to a gene; V was cut back by 5 bases and J by 2 bases. CDR3 DNA: TGTGCCAGCAGTCCCGGACTAGCGGCTCCCTACGAGCAGTACTTC. This sequence encodes CASSPGLAAPYEQYF.

The sample holds many counts of this clonotype. The CDR3 coding sequence is TGCAGCGCCTACGGGGGGATAAACATTCAGTACTTC. Amino acids: CSAYGGINIQYF. This sequence joins TRBV29-1 and TRBJ2-4, with 7 bases lining up with TRBD2. Germline-derived CDR1 and CDR2 are SQVTM and ANQGSEA. Trimming removed 7 bases from V and 6 bases from J; junction bases left unmatched: 6. CDR3 size: 12 residues.

This clonotype turned up a few times. The chain couples TRBV7-9 to TRBJ2-1; D gene ambiguous. Germline V lookup: CDR1 SEHNR, CDR2 FQNEAQ (reference sequence). The CDR3 runs 13 residues. The germline V and J ends were trimmed by 3 bases and 7 bases, with 10 bases remaining between them. CDR3 DNA: TGTGCCAGCAGCTTCCGGAAGACTAATGAGCAGTTCTTC. Its protein product is CASSFRKTNEQFF. Full variable domain (missing parts from reference TRBV7-9 and TRBJ2-1): DTGVSQNPRHKITKRGQNVTFRCDPISEHNRLYWYRQTLGQGPEFLTYFQNEAQLEKSRLLSDRFSAERPKGSFSTLEIQRTEQGDSAMYLCASSFRKTNEQFFGPGTRLTVL.

This clonotype showed up many times. The chain links TRBV11-2 to TRBJ2-5, with a tentative D call TRBD1 (6 bases). CDR3 length equals 13 residues. The V gene lost 5 bases and the J gene lost 5 bases, with 12 bases spanning the gap. Germline V lookup: CDR1 SGHAT, CDR2 FQNNGV. The CDR3 loop reads CASSRQVEETQYF. The CDR3 DNA reads as TGTGCCAGCAGCAGACAGGTCGAGGAGACCCAGTACTTC.

There are many counts of this clonotype. The J gene is TRBJ2-7, the V gene TRBV11-2, with TRBD2 matching over 12 bases. The junction had 4 bases not matched to a gene; V was cut back by 6 bases and J by 4 bases. The CDR3 contains 14 residues. The germline gives CDR1 SGHAT, CDR2 FQNNGV. The CDR3 DNA follows: TGTGCCAGCAGTTCTAGCGGGGGGGCGTACGAGCAGTACTTC. This sequence encodes CASSSSGGAYEQYF.

J is TRBJ2-6 and V is TRBV4-2, with TRBD2 matching 7 bases. With V trimmed by 1 base and J by 0 bases, 0 bases remained unmatched. The CDR3 extends over 16 amino acids. Germline CDR1 is LGHNA and CDR2 is YNFKEQ. The CDR3 sequence: CASSQAGGSGANVLTF. The CDR3 region has the DNA TGTGCCAGCAGCCAAGCGGGGGGCTCTGGGGCCAACGTCCTGACTTTC.

There are a few counts of this clonotype. The chain carries TRBV6-4 and TRBJ1-1, with D perhaps TRBD1 (5 bases). CDR3 length: 16 residues. The V gene lost 0 bases and the J gene lost 1 base, with 12 bases spanning the gap. Germline loops: CDR1 MRHNA, CDR2 SNTAGT. CDR3 in amino acids: CASSDSPGHGNTEAFF. DNA for the CDR3: TGTGCCAGCAGTGACTCGCCAGGGCACGGGAACACTGAAGCTTTCTTT.

The chain employs TRBV13 and TRBJ2-3; D call uncertain. Per the germline V gene, CDR1 is PRHDT and CDR2 is FYEKMQ (reference sequence). The germline V and J ends were trimmed by 7 bases and 5 bases, with 10 bases remaining between them. The CDR3 is 12 residues long. The CDR3 coding sequence is TGTGCCAGCACGCATCCCAAAGATACGCAGTATTTT. It specifies CASTHPKDTQYF.

This clonotype was found a few times. Germline and junction disagree at one end, which may indicate a read error. The V gene is TRBV27, the J gene TRBJ2-1; a possible D gene is TRBD1 (6 bases). This CDR3 has 15 residues. Germline V gene sequence: CDR1 MNHEY, CDR2 SMNVEV (reference sequence). CDR3 bases: TGTGCCACCAGTTTCACGCAGGGGTCCTACAATGAGCAGTTCTTC. Its translation is CATSFTQGSYNEQFF.